Below, 16 T cell receptor beta chains from the same sample are listed, as sequenced in a study of T cells in Graves' hyperthyroidism and ophthalmopathy. Researchers amplified the TCR beta CDR3 regions from RNA transcripts. HTBI primers were used for first-round RT-PCR of the TCR CDR3. TCRdb called the multiplex PCR reads again in MiXCR, with one record for every CDR3 protein. The sample has about 380,000 distinct CDR3 sequences, roughly 14% seen once. The specimen sequenced was blood. These receptors all stem from a man under 40 with Graves' hyperthyroidism that later progressed to Graves' ophthalmopathy.

This rearrangement joins TRBV4-1 to TRBJ2-5; D uncertain. The CDR3 length is 13 residues. The germline CDR1 and CDR2 sequences are MGHRA and YSYEKL. The V gene lost 1 base and the J gene lost 4 bases, with 7 bases spanning the gap. The CDR3 reads CASSQGRLETQYF. The CDR3 nucleotides read TGCGCCAGCAGCCAAGGCAGGCTAGAGACCCAGTACTTC.

In this sample, this clonotype turned up many times. The chain joins TRBV28 to TRBJ1-5; no reliable D call. The germline V gene encodes CDR1 MDHEN and CDR2 SYDVKM. V shed 3 bases and J shed 7 bases, with 7 bases lying between them. The CDR3 consists of 12 residues. The CDR3 protein is CASSLQRQPQHF. CDR3 DNA: TGTGCCAGCAGTTTGCAAAGACAGCCCCAGCATTTT.

Ten or more counts support this clonotype. The chain links TRBV2 to TRBJ1-1; a possible D gene is TRBD1 (5 bases). Trimming stripped 10 bases from V and 2 bases from J, with 14 bases between. The CDR3 has 13 amino acids. From germline, CDR1 is SNHLY and CDR2 FYNNEI. The CDR3 sequence is CATQAGPNTEAFF. The CDR3 region has the DNA TGTGCCACCCAGGCGGGGCCCAACACTGAAGCTTTCTTT.

This clonotype was counted ten times or more. This sequence joins TRBV9 and TRBJ2-1; weak D call: TRBD2 (6 bases). Looked up from germline, CDR1 is SGDLS and CDR2 is YYNGEE. V gave up 3 bases and J gave up 6 bases, with 16 bases separating them. CDR3 size: 15 residues. The CDR3 bases are TGTGCCAGCAGCGAAGGTGGAGGGTTTACCAATGAGCAGTTCTTC. Protein: CASSEGGGFTNEQFF.

On this clonotype itself: Being one base from a much bigger clone, this may be a read error. The chain employs TRBV7-9 and TRBJ2-7; D is ambiguous. CDR3 size: 13 residues. Looked up from germline, CDR1 is SEHNR and CDR2 is FQNEAQ (reference sequence). CDR3 loop: CASSSRGNYEQHF. The CDR3 bases are TGTGCCAGCAGCTCCCGAGGCAACTACGAGCAGCACTTC.

This clonotype was seen more than once but under ten times. The chain joins TRBV25-1 to TRBJ1-5, with D uncertain. CDR3 length: 15 residues. V lost 4 bases and J 3 bases, leaving 13 bases between the germline ends. Germline V gives CDR1 MGHDK, CDR2 SYGVNS. This CDR3 is CASSAKGLDNQPQHF. In DNA, the CDR3 is TGTGCCAGCAGTGCAAAAGGGTTGGACAATCAGCCCCAGCATTTT.

The sample holds many counts of this clonotype. V usage is TRBV20-1 and J usage is TRBJ2-6; no clear D. The CDR3 runs to 13 residues. CDR1 is DFQATT and CDR2 is SNEGSKA in the germline V gene (reference sequence). Trimming left V 5 bases short and J 0 bases short, with 5 bases between. The CDR3 coding sequence is TGCAGTGCTTCAAACTCTGGGGCCAACGTCCTGACTTTC. It translates to CSASNSGANVLTF.

This clonotype has a handful of counts. This rearrangement joins TRBV4-2 to TRBJ1-1; TRBD1 is a possible D gene (6 bases). Trimming removed 1 base from V and 8 bases from J, with 14 bases in between. The CDR3 covers 14 residues. Per the germline V gene, CDR1 is LGHNA and CDR2 is YNFKEQ. CDR3 in amino acids: CASSQVLMDSEAFF. As DNA, the CDR3 is TGTGCCAGCAGCCAAGTCCTAATGGACAGCGAAGCTTTCTTT.

This chain joins TRBV3-1 and TRBJ2-1; possible D gene TRBD2, 7 bases. This CDR3 has 16 residues. Germline-derived CDR1 and CDR2 are LGHDT and YNNKEL (reference sequence). V dropped 3 bases and J dropped 2 bases, with 14 bases sitting between them. The CDR3, as DNA: TGTGCCAGCAGCCAGTTTTCGGGGGGCACCTACAATGAGCAGTTCTTC. Amino acid sequence: CASSQFSGGTYNEQFF.

This clonotype has at least ten counts. The V and J genes are TRBV6-1 and TRBJ1-5; D ambiguous. Germline V gene sequence: CDR1 MNHNS, CDR2 SASEGT. With 3 bases removed from V and 9 bases from J, the gap between germline ends came to 9 bases. The CDR3 covers 12 residues. CDR3 bases: TGTGCCAGCAGTGAGCCAGGTTGGCCCCAGCATTTT. As protein: CASSEPGWPQHF.

This clonotype was seen at least ten times. The rearrangement joins TRBV10-3 to TRBJ2-5; TRBD2 matches 15 bases. V gave up 0 bases and J gave up 5 bases; unmatched junction bases: 4. CDR1 ENHRY and CDR2 SYGVKD come from the germline V gene. CDR3 length equals 17 residues. CDR3 nucleotides: TGTGCCATCAGTGAGTCGAAAGGACTAGCGGGAGGGGAGACCCAGTACTTC. Translating it yields CAISESKGLAGGETQYF.

This clonotype was recorded at least ten times. The chain combines TRBV7-2 with TRBJ1-5; D is unresolved. The CDR3 covers 13 residues. From germline, CDR1 is SGHTA and CDR2 FQGNSA. With 5 bases removed from V and 3 bases from J, the gap between germline ends came to 8 bases. The CDR3: CASSGVTNQPQHF. The CDR3 DNA reads TGTGCCAGCAGCGGGGTCACCAATCAGCCCCAGCATTTT.

The table lists this clonotype with many counts. This sequence joins TRBV20-1 and TRBJ2-2, with D unresolved. The ends were cut back, 3 bases at V and 2 bases at J, with 16 bases in the middle. The CDR3 is 16 amino acids. The germline gives CDR1 DFQATT, CDR2 SNEGSKA (reference sequence). CDR3 residues: CSARSKRARNTGELFF. CDR3 sequence (DNA): TGCAGTGCTAGGAGCAAAAGGGCAAGAAACACCGGGGAGCTGTTTTTT.

The table lists this clonotype with a few counts. As DNA, the CDR3 is TGTGCCAGCAGTGAAGCTACAGGCTCCTACGAGCAGTACTTC. Its protein product is CASSEATGSYEQYF. V gene TRBV6-1 combines with J gene TRBJ2-7; D perhaps matches TRBD1 (5 bases). CDR1 and CDR2 from the germline V gene are MNHNS and SASEGT. The CDR3 is 14 amino acids. V lost 0 bases to trimming and J lost 0 bases, with 6 bases between them.

The V and J genes are TRBV6-1 and TRBJ2-3, with D possibly being TRBD2 (5 bases). V was trimmed by 7 bases and J by 0 bases, leaving 11 bases between them. The CDR3 is 14 residues long. Per germline, CDR1 MNHNS and CDR2 SASEGT. This CDR3 is CASTEGWSTDTQYF. CDR3 bases: TGTGCCAGCACCGAGGGATGGAGCACAGATACGCAGTATTTT.

This clonotype was counted ten times or more. The chain joins TRBV7-9 to TRBJ2-7, with D maybe TRBD1 (6 bases). This CDR3 is built from 15 residues. The germline CDR1 and CDR2 sequences are SEHNR and FQNEAQ (reference sequence). Trimming removed 4 bases from V and 2 bases from J, with 15 bases in between. CDR3 region: CASSSTGTLTYEQYF. CDR3 DNA: TGTGCCAGCAGCTCTACCGGGACATTGACCTACGAGCAGTACTTC.